These 8 T cell receptor beta chains came from one sample sequenced in a study of T cells in Graves' hyperthyroidism and ophthalmopathy. Researchers amplified the TCR beta CDR3 regions from RNA transcripts. First-round RT-PCR with HTBI primers amplified the TCR CDR3 region. TCRdb reprocessed the multiplex PCR reads with MiXCR, giving one entry per CDR3 protein. Found here are about 92,000 distinct CDR3 sequences, roughly half of them singletons; the top ten hold 27%. Sequenced: blood. The receptors were gathered from a woman between 40 and 50 years old with Graves' hyperthyroidism.

This clonotype has a count of ten or more. V gene TRBV12-3 or TRBV12-4 combines with J gene TRBJ2-7, with a weak D call TRBD1 (5 bases). Trimming left V 5 bases short and J 3 bases short, with 11 bases between. The CDR3 is 13 amino acids. The DNA for the CDR3 is TGTGCCAGCAGTGAGCAGGGATTCTACGAGCAGTACTTC. This sequence encodes CASSEQGFYEQYF.

This clonotype was counted at least ten times. As DNA, the CDR3 is TGTGCCAGCAGCCCCGGAACAGGGCAACCCGAGCAGTACTTC. Its translation: CASSPGTGQPEQYF. The J gene is TRBJ2-7, the V gene TRBV14; D possibly corresponds to TRBD1 (6 bases). Trimming removed 4 bases from V and 6 bases from J, with 16 bases in between. The CDR3 length is 14 residues. Germline CDR1 and CDR2: SGHDN and FVKESK.

With regard to this clonotype: Compared with germline, one end of the junction differs, possibly owing to a read error. This rearrangement joins TRBV7-9 to TRBJ1-3; D is unclear. This CDR3 has 16 residues. The germline CDR1 and CDR2 sequences are SEHNR and FQNEAQ (reference sequence). The CDR3: CASSLGGGQSGNAINF. As DNA, the CDR3 is TGTGCCAGCAGCTTAGGGGGAGGCCAATCTGGAAACGCCATAAATTTT.

This clonotype was found many times. The genes are TRBV24-1 and TRBJ2-3; TRBD1 is a possible D gene (5 bases). The V gene's germline CDR1 is KGHDR and CDR2 SFDVKD. CDR3 length: 13 amino acids. The V end was cut by 8 bases, the J end by 1 base, with 9 bases between. This CDR3 reads CATTTGGTDTQYF. DNA for the CDR3: TGTGCCACCACTACAGGCGGCACAGATACGCAGTATTTT.

Ten or more counts support this clonotype. V usage is TRBV29-1 and J usage is TRBJ2-7; TRBD2 matches 9 bases. Germline V gives CDR1 SQVTM, CDR2 ANQGSEA. The ends lost 5 bases at V and 1 base at J; junction bases unmatched: 3. CDR3 length equals 13 residues. Here the CDR3 reads CSVQREVSYEQYF. DNA of the CDR3: TGCAGCGTTCAGCGGGAGGTTTCCTACGAGCAGTACTTC.

As to this clonotype: At one of its ends the junction is not consistent with the germline gene, which may arise from a read error. The V gene is TRBV9, the J gene TRBJ1-4; TRBD1 might be the D (6 bases). CDR1 is SGDLS, CDR2 YYNGEE, per germline. The CDR3 covers 16 residues. The CDR3 region is CASSGGGARPNERLFF. In DNA form, the CDR3 reads TGTGCCAGCAGCGGAGGGGGGGCCCGGCCTAATGAAAGACTGTTTTTT.

The gene calls are TRBV7-2 and TRBJ1-4, with D possibly being TRBD1 (6 bases). The V and J ends lost 1 base and 7 bases respectively, with 10 bases between them. The length of the CDR3 is 14 residues. Per the germline V gene, CDR1 is SGHTA and CDR2 is FQGNSA. The CDR3 nucleotides are TGTGCCAGCAGCTTAGGAGGGGGAAGTGAAAAACTGTTTTTT. Translation: CASSLGGGSEKLFF.

The table lists this clonotype with many counts. This rearrangement joins TRBV20-1 to TRBJ1-1; the D gene is possibly TRBD1 (6 bases). CDR3 length: 15 residues. Trimming removed 0 bases at V and 3 bases at J, with 14 bases between. CDR1 and CDR2 (germline): DFQATT, SNEGSKA (reference sequence). Here the CDR3 reads CSARDHGGRDTEAFF. In DNA, the CDR3 is TGCAGTGCTAGAGATCATGGGGGGCGCGACACTGAAGCTTTCTTT.